These T cell receptor beta chains were read from a single sample in a study of blood T cell repertoires in COVID-19. The protocol was immunoSEQ multiplex PCR, while the TCRdb copy is restricted to in-frame clones and leaves out a portion. The table has 400,000 or so clones, around nine tenths seen once; the top ten hold around 1.5%. Input material: peripheral blood. These receptors all come from a woman between 40 and 50 years old with COVID-19, enrolled during active disease. The CDR3 runs from the conserved cysteine through the conserved F or W. The D gene is left open where the match is weak. Clone size is shown for a subset of rows, as once, few, many or a class of expanded clone.

TRBV5-6,.,.,TRBJ2-7,CASGMRRDIGTYEQYF,TGTGCCAGCGGTATGAGACGGGACATCGGAACCTACGAGCAGTACTTC
TRBV6-5,.,TRBD2,TRBJ2-7,CASSYVVAGPYEQYF,TGTGCCAGCAGTTACGTAGTAGCGGGACCGTACGAGCAGTACTTC
TRBV2,.,TRBD1,TRBJ1-5,CASRAGTVSNQPQHF,TGTGCCAGCAGGGCCGGGACAGTGAGCAATCAGCCCCAGCATTTT
TRBV6-2/TRBV6-3,.,TRBD2,TRBJ2-3,CASSPGLAGAIPGGTQYF,TGTGCCAGCAGCCCCGGACTAGCGGGGGCCATACCCGGGGGTACGCAGTATTTT
TRBV7-2,.,.,TRBJ1-1,CASSLSQILNTEAFF,TGTGCCAGCAGCTTATCACAGATACTGAACACTGAAGCTTTCTTT
TRBV3-1/TRBV3-2,.,.,TRBJ1-2,CASSQYVGGDGYTF,TGTGCCAGCAGCCAGTATGTGGGGGGGGATGGCTACACCTTC
TRBV10-3,.,TRBD1,TRBJ1-2,CAISEQGGSGYTF,TGTGCCATCAGTGAACAGGGGGGGAGTGGCTACACCTTC
TRBV19,.,.,TRBJ1-1,CASSIDLDRRNTEAFF,TGTGCCAGTAGTATAGATCTTGACAGAAGGAACACTGAAGCTTTCTTT
TRBV27,.,.,TRBJ2-7,CASSPLTGSHEQYF,TGTGCCAGCAGTCCCCTTACAGGGTCCCACGAGCAGTACTTC
TRBV10-3,.,.,TRBJ1-1,CAINRDGKDTEAFF,TGTGCCATCAACAGGGACGGCAAAGACACTGAAGCTTTCTTT
TRBV5-1,.,.,TRBJ1-1,CASSPGWATEAFF,TGCGCCAGCAGCCCAGGGTGGGCCACTGAAGCTTTCTTT
TRBV6-1,.,.,TRBJ2-4,CASRELTGLAKNIQYF,TGTGCCAGCAGGGAATTAACAGGGCTAGCCAAAAACATTCAGTACTTC
TRBV28,.,TRBD1,TRBJ1-4,CASSLRDRGEKLFF,TGTGCCAGCAGTTTACGGGACAGGGGTGAAAAACTGTTTTTT
TRBV13,.,TRBD1,TRBJ1-1,CASSPGGTGASNTEAFF,TGTGCCAGCAGCCCGGGGGGGACAGGGGCTTCGAACACTGAAGCTTTCTTT
TRBV7-3,.,.,TRBJ1-2,CASSPDSSVDYGYTF,TGTGCCAGCAGCCCCGACAGCTCGGTAGACTATGGCTACACCTTC
TRBV27,.,.,TRBJ1-2,CASSLSGDHGYTF,TGTGCCAGCAGTTTATCAGGGGATCATGGCTACACCTTC
TRBV20-1,.,.,TRBJ2-4,CSASPPLAKNIQYF,TGCAGTGCTAGTCCCCCATTAGCCAAAAACATTCAGTACTTC
TRBV18,.,.,TRBJ2-7,CASSPSQGLSIYEQYF,TGTGCCAGCTCACCGAGCCAGGGGCTAAGTATATACGAGCAGTACTTC
TRBV27,.,TRBD1,TRBJ1-1,CASSLTTGMNTEAFF,TGTGCCAGCAGTTTAACGACAGGGATGAACACTGAAGCTTTCTTT
TRBV6-5,.,.,TRBJ1-1,CASRLDMNTEAFF,TGTGCCAGCAGACTTGACATGAACACTGAAGCTTTCTTT
TRBV3-1/TRBV3-2,.,TRBD2,TRBJ2-3,CASSPGLADPKDTQYF,TGTGCCAGCAGCCCGGGACTAGCGGACCCAAAAGATACGCAGTATTTT
TRBV9,.,.,TRBJ2-3,CASCLGGSTDTQYF,TGTGCCAGCTGCCTTGGTGGCAGCACAGATACGCAGTATTTT
TRBV7-9,.,TRBD2,TRBJ2-1,CASSLRLAGFFGEQFF,TGTGCCAGCAGCTTAAGACTAGCGGGGTTTTTCGGTGAGCAGTTCTTC
TRBV28,once,.,TRBJ1-6,CASTNRGADNSPLHF,TGTGCCAGCACCAACCGGGGGGCGGATAATTCACCCCTCCACTTT
TRBV6-2/TRBV6-3,once,.,TRBJ1-5,CASSYSTGHGSNQPQHF,TGTGCCAGCAGTTACTCCACGGGACACGGGAGCAATCAGCCCCAGCATTTT
TRBV9,.,TRBD1,TRBJ2-2,CASSVDPTGGSGELFF,TGTGCCAGCAGCGTAGACCCCACAGGGGGCTCCGGGGAGCTGTTTTTT
TRBV2,once,TRBD1,TRBJ1-6,CASYRDRGMNSPLHF,TGTGCCAGCTACCGGGACAGGGGGATGAATTCACCCCTCCACTTT